The 19 T cell receptor beta chains below were found in one sample sequenced in a study of cytomegalovirus exposure and HLA in healthy donors. Use of 60 Vbeta and 13 Jbeta primers characterized the PCR. The method was immunoSEQ multiplex PCR; TCRdb's version includes in-frame clones alone and lacks a portion of them. The profile covers about 280,000 clones, with around 90% appearing a single time and roughly 2.3% taken by the ten largest. Sequencing input: PBMCs. These TCRs come from a woman between 18 and 30 years old in good health and CMV-seronegative.

This chain connects TRBV27 to TRBJ1-1; 7 bases map to TRBD1. Germline-derived CDR1 and CDR2 are MNHEY and SMNVEV (reference sequence). This CDR3 has 14 amino acids. V shed 4 bases and J 3 bases; nucleotides not matched to a gene: 5. CDR3 bases: TGTGCCAGCAGTTCCCCACAGGGGTACACTGAAGCTTTCTTT. As protein: CASSSPQGYTEAFF.

Note on this clone: One end of the junction fails to match germline, which may point to a read error. The chain is built from TRBV2 and TRBJ2-3, with 9 bases aligning to TRBD2. Germline CDR1 is SNHLY and CDR2 is FYNNEI. The CDR3 runs to 13 residues. The CDR3 protein is CAGSGGPGDTQYF. For the CDR3, the DNA is TGTGCCGGCAGCGGGGGGCCCGGAGATACGCAGTATTTT. Full variable domain (outside the CDR3, taken from reference TRBV2 and TRBJ2-3): EPEVTQTPSHQVTQMGQEVILRCVPISNHLYFYWYRQILGQKVEFLVSFYNNEISEKSEIFDDQFSVERPDGSNFTLKIRSTKLEDSAMYFCAGSGGPGDTQYFGPGTRLTVL.

V and J are TRBV9 and TRBJ2-5; 11 bases line up with TRBD2. The CDR3 totals 16 residues. With V trimmed by 1 base and J by 1 base, 3 bases remained unmatched. Germline assignment: CDR1 SGDLS and CDR2 YYNGEE. In DNA form, the CDR3 reads TGTGCCAGCAGCGTAACTAGCGGGGGCCCCCAAGAGACCCAGTACTTC. Amino acid sequence: CASSVTSGGPQETQYF. The whole variable domain, remainder taken from reference TRBV9 and TRBJ2-5, is DSGVTQTPKHLITATGQRVTLRCSPRSGDLSVYWYQQSLDQGLQFLIQYYNGEERAKGNILERFSAQQFPDLHSELNLSSLELGDSALYFCASSVTSGGPQETQYFGPGTRLLVL.

The chain recombines TRBV2 with TRBJ2-1; D might be TRBD1 (5 bases). With 6 bases removed from V and 8 bases from J, the gap between germline ends came to 26 bases. Per germline, CDR1 SNHLY and CDR2 FYNNEI. The length of the CDR3 is 17 residues. The CDR3 region is CASRQLLWATQGDEQFF. CDR3 nucleotide sequence: TGTGCCAGCAGGCAACTATTATGGGCCACCCAGGGCGATGAGCAGTTCTTC. The variable domain in full, completed from reference TRBV2 and TRBJ2-1, reads EPEVTQTPSHQVTQMGQEVILRCVPISNHLYFYWYRQILGQKVEFLVSFYNNEISEKSEIFDDQFSVERPDGSNFTLKIRSTKLEDSAMYFCASRQLLWATQGDEQFFGPGTRLTVL.

This chain uses TRBV2 with TRBJ2-1; D ambiguous. Germline V lookup: CDR1 SNHLY, CDR2 FYNNEI. Trimming removed 1 base from V and 6 bases from J, with 13 bases in between. The CDR3 runs 15 residues. The CDR3 sequence: CASSEGAPPVNEQFF. The CDR3 DNA sequence: TGTGCCAGCAGTGAAGGGGCCCCACCGGTCAATGAGCAGTTCTTC.

The chain has TRBV27 and TRBJ1-1, with a weak D call TRBD1 (6 bases). The CDR3 has 15 residues. The ends were cut back, 2 bases at V and 0 bases at J, with 10 bases in the middle. CDR1 and CDR2 (germline): MNHEY, SMNVEV (reference sequence). The CDR3 protein is CASSLQGGLNTEAFF. As DNA, the CDR3 is TGTGCCAGCAGTTTACAAGGGGGATTGAACACTGAAGCTTTCTTT.

The chain joins TRBV18 to TRBJ2-7; 10 positions match TRBD1. V lost 5 bases, J lost 3 bases, and 4 bases stayed unmatched. This CDR3 spans 14 amino acids. CDR1 is KGHSH, CDR2 LQKENI, per germline. Here the CDR3 reads CASSATGGFYEQYF. Here the CDR3 DNA reads TGTGCCAGCTCAGCGACAGGGGGCTTCTACGAGCAGTACTTC.

The chain employs TRBV4-2 and TRBJ2-2; D possibly corresponds to TRBD1 (5 bases). The CDR3 extends over 17 amino acids. Between the trimmed V and J ends, which lost 0 bases and 5 bases, there was a span of 16 bases. Germline V gene lookup returns CDR1 LGHNA and CDR2 YNFKEQ. The CDR3 is CASSQDPQGGLTGELFF. CDR3 in DNA: TGTGCCAGCAGCCAAGACCCCCAGGGCGGTTTGACCGGGGAGCTGTTTTTT.

The chain couples TRBV7-9 to TRBJ2-5, with D perhaps TRBD2 (7 bases). Germline-derived CDR1 and CDR2 are SEHNR and FQNEAQ (reference sequence). V lost 2 bases to trimming and J lost 1 base, with 17 bases between them. The CDR3 is 17 amino acids. The CDR3 DNA sequence: TGTGCCAGCAGCTTACGTGCGGGCGGGGGCATCCAAGAGACCCAGTACTTC. Encoded protein: CASSLRAGGGIQETQYF.

The V gene is TRBV5-1, the J gene TRBJ1-2; the D gene is possibly TRBD1 (6 bases). The CDR3 runs 15 residues. V dropped 3 bases and J dropped 3 bases, with 15 bases sitting between them. Looked up from germline, CDR1 is SGHRS and CDR2 is YFSETQ. CDR3 nucleotide sequence: TGCGCCAGCAGCTCCATTCCAGGGGCGGACTATGGCTACACCTTC. Its translation: CASSSIPGADYGYTF.

The chain combines TRBV4-1 with TRBJ2-7; D might be TRBD1 (6 bases). This CDR3 contains 15 residues. V was cut by 4 bases and J by 3 bases, with 16 bases left in between. The germline gives CDR1 MGHRA, CDR2 YSYEKL. The CDR3, as DNA: TGCGCCAGCAGCCCCGGACAGCTCATACACTACGAGCAGTACTTC. It translates to CASSPGQLIHYEQYF.

V and J are TRBV19 and TRBJ2-7; TRBD1 matches at 7 bases. J gave up 2 bases and V 6 bases, and 4 bases lay outside the gene matches. The germline V gene encodes CDR1 LNHDA and CDR2 SQIVND (reference sequence). The CDR3 is 13 residues long. The CDR3 DNA reads as TGTGCCAGTAGCCGGGACAGTACCTACGAGCAGTACTTC. Translation: CASSRDSTYEQYF.

The V call is TRBV11-3, the J call TRBJ2-2, with 9 bases lining up with TRBD1. CDR1 and CDR2 (germline): SGHNT, YENEEA. The CDR3 covers 15 residues. Trimming at V came to 4 bases and at J to 1 base, leaving 1 base not matched to a gene. The CDR3 DNA reads as TGTGCCAGCAGCTGGGGACAGGGGAACACCGGGGAGCTGTTTTTT. Its protein product is CASSWGQGNTGELFF.

The chain couples TRBV9 to TRBJ1-4, with a tentative D call TRBD1 (6 bases). Per germline, CDR1 SGDLS and CDR2 YYNGEE. The CDR3 has 15 amino acids. V lost 4 bases, J lost 5 bases, and 15 bases lay in between. CDR3 sequence: CASSPQGMENEKLFF. The CDR3 DNA reads as TGTGCCAGCAGCCCTCAGGGGATGGAGAATGAAAAACTGTTTTTT.

This clone showed up just a few times. The chain uses TRBV6-1 and TRBJ1-2, with D perhaps matching TRBD1 (6 bases). The V gene's germline CDR1 is MNHNS and CDR2 SASEGT. This CDR3 has 12 amino acids. V was cut by 8 bases and J by 8 bases, with 15 bases left in between. The CDR3 nucleotides are TGTGCCAGCTCGGGGACGAGGGGGGGCTACACCTTC. Protein product: CASSGTRGGYTF.

The chain recombines TRBV5-1 with TRBJ2-1; 7 positions agree with TRBD1. CDR1 SGHRS and CDR2 YFSETQ come from the germline V gene. Trimming removed 0 bases from V and 1 base from J; junction bases left unmatched: 4. CDR3 size: 16 residues. The CDR3 nucleotides read TGCGCCAGCAGCTTGGAGGGACAGAAATCCTACAATGAGCAGTTCTTC. Its protein is CASSLEGQKSYNEQFF.

The CDR3 coding sequence is TGTGCCAGCATTGGGGGCCTTTCCCCAACTTTCTTT. It yields the protein CASIGGLSPTFF. V is TRBV6-1 and J is TRBJ1-1, with D maybe TRBD1 (6 bases). The CDR3 extends over 12 amino acids. The germline V and J ends were trimmed by 7 bases and 12 bases, with 18 bases remaining between them. Germline CDR1 reads MNHNS; CDR2 reads SASEGT.

This clone was recorded only once. V usage is TRBV5-1 and J usage is TRBJ1-2; D is undetermined. The V end lost 3 bases, the J end lost 2 bases, and 8 bases lay between the germline ends. The CDR3 extends over 13 amino acids. Per germline, CDR1 SGHRS and CDR2 YFSETQ. CDR3 in amino acids: CASSSELNYGYTF. The CDR3 DNA reads TGCGCCAGCAGCTCAGAACTAAACTATGGCTACACCTTC.

This clone was observed a single time. The V and J genes are TRBV9 and TRBJ2-3; 14 bases are a match to TRBD2. Germline CDR1 reads SGDLS; CDR2 reads YYNGEE. Losses at the gene ends were 4 bases for V and 2 bases for J; bases not matched to a gene: 12. The CDR3 consists of 19 residues. DNA of the CDR3: TGTGCCAGCAGCCTAGGACTAGCGGGGGGCCGAGGGTCCACAGATACGCAGTATTTT. Its translation is CASSLGLAGGRGSTDTQYF.